The TCR beta chain under discussion was sequenced for a study of T cells expressing NK-cell markers. Overall study context: Sorted T-cell subsets CD3+CD56+NKG2C+, CD3+CD56+NKG2C- and CD3+CD56-NKG2C+ were TCR beta-sequenced. Among the eight sequenced donors, seven tested HCMV-seropositive and one tested seronegative. General study results and limits: NKG2C+ dominant clonotype frequencies in 6 or 7 donors were about 1.0-7.5% of CD8+ T cells.

In the case of this clonotype: Antigen specificity is unknown.

CDR3 size: 13 residues. Germline V gene data show CDR1 as SQVTM and CDR2 as ANQGSEA. TCR beta cDNA was made by 5'RACE template switching with UMIs. With the 5' RACE reads reprocessed, TCRdb shows one record per CDR3 protein and no DNA. The sample totals roughly 420,000 distinct CDR3 sequences; its top ten clones hold roughly 7.2%. The chain carries TRBV29-1 and TRBJ1-6; without DNA, the TCRdb call of TRBD1 cannot be checked. Sequencing was done on a sample of blood T cells: a sorted CD56 or NKG2C T cell subset, CD4+ or CD8+ T cells, or bulk PBMC T cells (not recorded which). This sequence originates from a woman between 18 and 75 years old in good health. The CDR3 spells CSVLYSYNSPLHF.